This TCR beta chain was profiled in a study of blood T cell repertoires in COVID-19. Some clones are missing from TCRdb's copy, which holds only in-frame ones; the method was immunoSEQ multiplex PCR. The sample contains 300,000 or so clones, roughly 88% of which appear only once. The length of the CDR3 is 16 residues. V was pared by 0 bases and J by 7 bases, with 6 bases of the junction left unmatched. Germline V gene data show CDR1 as SGHNT and CDR2 as YENEEA. V is TRBV11-3 and J is TRBJ2-1, with TRBD2 identical over 10 bases. The receptor was isolated from a woman in her 30s who had recovered from COVID-19. The sequenced material came from peripheral blood. Here the CDR3 reads CASSLDGLAGVNEQFF. Written as DNA, the CDR3 is TGTGCCAGCAGCTTAGATGGCCTAGCGGGGGTAAATGAGCAGTTCTTC.